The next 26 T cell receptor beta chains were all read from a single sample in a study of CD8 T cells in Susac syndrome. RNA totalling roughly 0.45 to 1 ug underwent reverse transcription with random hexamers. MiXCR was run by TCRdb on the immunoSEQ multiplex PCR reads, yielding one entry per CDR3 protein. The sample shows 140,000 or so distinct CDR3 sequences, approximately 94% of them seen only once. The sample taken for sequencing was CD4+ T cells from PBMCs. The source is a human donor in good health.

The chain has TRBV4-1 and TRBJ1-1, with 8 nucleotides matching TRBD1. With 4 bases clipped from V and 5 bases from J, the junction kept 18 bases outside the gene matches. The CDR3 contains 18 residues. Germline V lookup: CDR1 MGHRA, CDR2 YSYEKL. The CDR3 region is CASSLDIRGRGGSTEAFF. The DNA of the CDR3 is TGCGCCAGCAGCCTGGATATCAGGGGGCGCGGAGGTAGTACTGAAGCTTTCTTT.

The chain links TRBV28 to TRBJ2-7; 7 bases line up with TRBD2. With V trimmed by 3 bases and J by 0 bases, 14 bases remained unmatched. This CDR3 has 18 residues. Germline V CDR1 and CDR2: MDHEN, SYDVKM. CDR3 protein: CASSFNPGGGAHSYEQYF. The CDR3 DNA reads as TGTGCCAGCAGTTTCAATCCGGGGGGTGGAGCGCACTCCTACGAGCAGTACTTC.

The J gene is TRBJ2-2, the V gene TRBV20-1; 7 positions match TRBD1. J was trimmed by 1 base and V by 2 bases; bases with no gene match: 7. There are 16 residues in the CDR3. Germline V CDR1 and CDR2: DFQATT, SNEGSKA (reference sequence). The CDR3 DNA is TGCAGTGCTAGAATTGGACAGGCAAAGAACACCGGGGAGCTGTTTTTT. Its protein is CSARIGQAKNTGELFF.

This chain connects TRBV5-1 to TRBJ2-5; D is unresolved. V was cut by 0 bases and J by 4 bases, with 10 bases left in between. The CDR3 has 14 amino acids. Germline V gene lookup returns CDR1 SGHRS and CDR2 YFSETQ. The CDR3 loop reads CASSLEAMGETQYF. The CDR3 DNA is TGCGCCAGCAGCTTGGAAGCAATGGGAGAGACCCAGTACTTC.

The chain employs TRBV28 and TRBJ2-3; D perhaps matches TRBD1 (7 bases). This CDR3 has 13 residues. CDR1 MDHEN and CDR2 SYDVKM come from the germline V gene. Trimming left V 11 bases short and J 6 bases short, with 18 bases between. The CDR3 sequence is CAGRRSGGDTQYF. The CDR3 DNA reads TGTGCCGGACGGAGGTCAGGGGGGGATACGCAGTATTTT.

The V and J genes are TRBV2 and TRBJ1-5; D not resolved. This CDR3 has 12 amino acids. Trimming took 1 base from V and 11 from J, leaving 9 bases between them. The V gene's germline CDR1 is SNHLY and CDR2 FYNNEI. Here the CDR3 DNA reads TGTGCCAGCAGTGAAGGTCCAGCGGCCCAGCATTTT. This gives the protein CASSEGPAAQHF.

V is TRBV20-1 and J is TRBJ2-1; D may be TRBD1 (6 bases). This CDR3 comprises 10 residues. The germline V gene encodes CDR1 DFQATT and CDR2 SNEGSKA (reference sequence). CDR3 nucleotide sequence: TGCAGGGTAGGGGGAAATGAGCAGTTCTTC. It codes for CRVGGNEQFF.

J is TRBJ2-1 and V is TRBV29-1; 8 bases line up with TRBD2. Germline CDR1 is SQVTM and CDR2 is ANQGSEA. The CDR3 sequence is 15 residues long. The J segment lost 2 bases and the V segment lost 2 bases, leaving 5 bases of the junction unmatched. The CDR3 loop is CSVEKAGVPYNEQFF. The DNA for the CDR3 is TGCAGCGTTGAAAAAGCGGGAGTTCCCTACAATGAGCAGTTCTTC.

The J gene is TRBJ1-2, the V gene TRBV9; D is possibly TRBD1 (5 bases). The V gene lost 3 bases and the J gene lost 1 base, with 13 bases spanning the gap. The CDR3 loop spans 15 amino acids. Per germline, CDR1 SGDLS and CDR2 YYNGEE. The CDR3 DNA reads TGTGCCAGCAGCGACAACAGGTGGGGTAACTATGGCTACACCTTC. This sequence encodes CASSDNRWGNYGYTF.

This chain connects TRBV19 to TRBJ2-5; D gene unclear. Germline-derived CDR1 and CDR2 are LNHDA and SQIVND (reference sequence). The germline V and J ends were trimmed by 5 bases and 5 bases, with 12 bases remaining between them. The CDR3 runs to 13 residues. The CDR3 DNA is TGTGCCAGTAGTTTCGGGCCGGCGGAGACCCAGTACTTC. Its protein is CASSFGPAETQYF.

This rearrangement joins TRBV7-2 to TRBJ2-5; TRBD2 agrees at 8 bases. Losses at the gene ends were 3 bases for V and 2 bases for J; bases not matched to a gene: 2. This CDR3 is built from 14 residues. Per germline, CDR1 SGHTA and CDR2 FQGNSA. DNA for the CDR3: TGTGCCAGCAGCTTTGGGACTAGGCAAGAGACCCAGTACTTC. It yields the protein CASSFGTRQETQYF.

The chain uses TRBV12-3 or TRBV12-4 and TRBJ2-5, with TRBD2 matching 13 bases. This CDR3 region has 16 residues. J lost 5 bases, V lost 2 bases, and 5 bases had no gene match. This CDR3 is CASSLTSGRAWETQYF. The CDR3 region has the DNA TGTGCCAGCAGTTTAACTAGCGGGAGGGCCTGGGAGACCCAGTACTTC.

The CDR3 protein is CATSARVGLDTQYF. CDR3 DNA: TGTGCCACCAGTGCCAGGGTGGGTTTAGATACGCAGTATTTT. The rearrangement joins TRBV24-1 to TRBJ2-3; weak D call: TRBD1 (5 bases). Deletions cut 5 bases from V and 5 bases from J, with 13 bases between. The CDR3 consists of 14 residues. CDR1 and CDR2 from the germline V gene are KGHDR and SFDVKD.

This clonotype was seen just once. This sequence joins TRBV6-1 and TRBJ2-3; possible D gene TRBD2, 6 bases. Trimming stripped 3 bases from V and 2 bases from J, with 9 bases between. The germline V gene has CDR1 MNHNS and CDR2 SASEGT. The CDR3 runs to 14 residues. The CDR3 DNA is TGTGCCAGCAGTGAGGACTACCACACAGATACGCAGTATTTT. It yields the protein CASSEDYHTDTQYF.

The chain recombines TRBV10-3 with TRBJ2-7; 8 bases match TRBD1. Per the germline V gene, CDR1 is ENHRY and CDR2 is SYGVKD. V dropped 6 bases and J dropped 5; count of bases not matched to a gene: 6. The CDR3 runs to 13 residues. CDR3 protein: CAISPDRVDEQYF. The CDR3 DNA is TGTGCCATCAGCCCGGACAGGGTAGACGAGCAGTACTTC.

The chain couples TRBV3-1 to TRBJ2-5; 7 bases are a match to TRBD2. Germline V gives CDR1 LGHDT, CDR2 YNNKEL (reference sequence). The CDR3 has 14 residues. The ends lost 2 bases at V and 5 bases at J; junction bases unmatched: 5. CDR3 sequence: CASSQWREGETQYF. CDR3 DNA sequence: TGTGCCAGCAGCCAATGGAGGGAGGGTGAGACCCAGTACTTC.

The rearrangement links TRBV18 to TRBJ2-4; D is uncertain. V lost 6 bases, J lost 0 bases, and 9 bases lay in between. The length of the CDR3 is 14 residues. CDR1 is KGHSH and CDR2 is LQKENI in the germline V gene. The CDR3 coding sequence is TGTGCCAGCTCTCCATCGGTAGCCAAAAACATTCAGTACTTC. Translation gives CASSPSVAKNIQYF.

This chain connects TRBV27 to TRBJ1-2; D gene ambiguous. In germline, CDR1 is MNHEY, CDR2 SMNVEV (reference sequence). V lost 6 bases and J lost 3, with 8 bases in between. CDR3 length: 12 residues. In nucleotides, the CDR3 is TGTGCCAGCAGGAAGGAGGACTATGGCTACACCTTC. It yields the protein CASRKEDYGYTF.

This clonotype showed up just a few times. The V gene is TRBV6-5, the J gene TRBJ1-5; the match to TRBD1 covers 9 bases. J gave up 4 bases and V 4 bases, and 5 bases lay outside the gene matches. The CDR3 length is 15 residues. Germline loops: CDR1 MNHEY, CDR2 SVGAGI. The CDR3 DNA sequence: TGTGCCAGCAGTTTGGACAGGGGAGGGAATCAGCCCCAGCATTTT. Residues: CASSLDRGGNQPQHF.

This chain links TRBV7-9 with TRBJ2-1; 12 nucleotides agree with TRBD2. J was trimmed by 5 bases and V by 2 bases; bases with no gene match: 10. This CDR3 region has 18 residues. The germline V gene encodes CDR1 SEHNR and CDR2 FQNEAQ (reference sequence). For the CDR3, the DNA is TGTGCCAGCAGCTTACCCCCGAGACTAGCGGGAGCTCACAATGAGCAGTTCTTC. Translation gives CASSLPPRLAGAHNEQFF. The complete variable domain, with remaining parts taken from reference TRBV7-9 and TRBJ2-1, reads DTGVSQNPRHKITKRGQNVTFRCDPISEHNRLYWYRQTLGQGPEFLTYFQNEAQLEKSRLLSDRFSAERPKGSFSTLEIQRTEQGDSAMYLCASSLPPRLAGAHNEQFFGPGTRLTVL.

This chain's CDR3 is CASSGGTGVSTGELFF. DNA for the CDR3: TGCGCCAGCAGCGGAGGGACAGGGGTATCCACCGGGGAGCTGTTTTTT. The chain links TRBV5-1 to TRBJ2-2; TRBD1 aligns across 10 bases. Germline-derived CDR1 and CDR2 are SGHRS and YFSETQ. V gave up 4 bases and J gave up 4 bases; unmatched junction bases: 7. CDR3 length: 16 amino acids.

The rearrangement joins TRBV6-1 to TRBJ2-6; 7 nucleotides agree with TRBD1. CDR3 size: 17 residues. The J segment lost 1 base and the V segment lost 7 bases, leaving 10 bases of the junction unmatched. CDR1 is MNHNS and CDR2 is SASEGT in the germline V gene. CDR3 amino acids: CASTGPTGRSGANVLTF. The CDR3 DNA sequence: TGTGCCAGCACCGGACCGACAGGGCGATCTGGGGCCAACGTCCTGACTTTC.

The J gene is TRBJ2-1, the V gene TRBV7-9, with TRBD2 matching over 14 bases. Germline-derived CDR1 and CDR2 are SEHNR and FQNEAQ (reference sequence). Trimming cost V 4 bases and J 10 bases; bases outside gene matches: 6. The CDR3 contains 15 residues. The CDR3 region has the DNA TGTGCCAGCAGCTCCGAGGGACTAGCGGGAGAGGAGCAGTTCTTC. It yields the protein CASSSEGLAGEEQFF.

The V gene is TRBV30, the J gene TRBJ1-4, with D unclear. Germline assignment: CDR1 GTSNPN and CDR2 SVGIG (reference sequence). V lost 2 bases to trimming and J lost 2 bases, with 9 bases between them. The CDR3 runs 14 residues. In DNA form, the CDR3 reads TGTGCCTGGAGTCAGTATAGGACTAATGAAAAACTGTTTTTT. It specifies CAWSQYRTNEKLFF.

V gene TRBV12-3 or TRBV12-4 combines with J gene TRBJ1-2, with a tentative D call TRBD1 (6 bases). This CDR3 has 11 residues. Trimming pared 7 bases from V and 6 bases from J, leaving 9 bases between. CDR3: CASKYRDGYTF. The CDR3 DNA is TGTGCCAGCAAATACAGGGATGGCTACACCTTC.

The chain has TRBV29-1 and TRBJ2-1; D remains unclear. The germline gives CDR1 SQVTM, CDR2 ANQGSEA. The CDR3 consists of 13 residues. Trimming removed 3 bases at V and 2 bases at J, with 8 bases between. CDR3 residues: CSVDYSTYNEQFF. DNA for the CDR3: TGCAGCGTTGACTATAGCACCTACAATGAGCAGTTCTTC.